The 6 T cell receptor beta chains below were found in one sample sequenced in a study of technical replicates of blood from a handful of donors. Assay: immunoSEQ multiplex PCR; the TCRdb copy retains only in-frame clones and omits some. The sample includes 87,000 or so clones, about 90% of them seen just once. The sequencing sample was made of T cells isolated from PBMCs. Receptors were obtained from a human donor in good health.

The J gene is TRBJ2-7, the V gene TRBV6-1; tentative D call: TRBD1 (5 bases). The CDR3 covers 15 residues. The germline V gene has CDR1 MNHNS and CDR2 SASEGT. V gave up 0 bases and J gave up 4 bases, with 13 bases separating them. The CDR3 region is CASSEANRWWYEQYF. CDR3 bases: TGTGCCAGCAGTGAAGCTAACAGGTGGTGGTACGAGCAGTACTTC.

This sequence joins TRBV28 and TRBJ1-5; 8 nucleotides line up with TRBD1. Germline V gene data show CDR1 as MDHEN and CDR2 as SYDVKM. The CDR3 runs to 16 residues. The J segment lost 7 bases and the V segment lost 8 bases, leaving 16 bases of the junction unmatched. CDR3 DNA: TGTGCCAGCGGTGGAGCCACAGGGGGTGAAGGGCAGCCCCAGCATTTT. This gives the protein CASGGATGGEGQPQHF.

The chain joins TRBV7-9 to TRBJ1-5, with D unclear. CDR1 and CDR2 from the germline V gene are SEHNR and FQNEAQ (reference sequence). Trimming removed 2 bases at V and 0 bases at J, with 5 bases between. The CDR3 loop spans 14 amino acids. The CDR3 bases are TGTGCCAGCAGCTTACAGGATAGCAATCAGCCCCAGCATTTT. It specifies CASSLQDSNQPQHF.

This chain links TRBV2 with TRBJ1-5; D call uncertain. Germline V gene sequence: CDR1 SNHLY, CDR2 FYNNEI. CDR3 length: 13 residues. Trimming stripped 10 bases from V and 5 bases from J, with 15 bases between. The CDR3 sequence: CAIRLYIDQPQHF. The CDR3 bases are TGTGCCATCCGATTGTATATAGATCAGCCCCAGCATTTT.

This chain joins TRBV5-1 and TRBJ1-1; 7 nucleotides line up with TRBD1. This CDR3 region has 15 residues. The V gene end was trimmed by 3 bases and the J gene end by 2 bases; junction bases not matched to a gene: 7. CDR1 and CDR2 from the germline V gene are SGHRS and YFSETQ. The CDR3 loop is CASSYTGTVNTEAFF. DNA for the CDR3: TGCGCCAGCAGCTACACCGGGACAGTTAACACTGAAGCTTTCTTT. The whole variable domain, remainder taken from reference TRBV5-1 and TRBJ1-1, is KAGVTQTPRYLIKTRGQQVTLSCSPISGHRSVSWYQQTPGQGLQFLFEYFSETQRNKGNFPGRFSGRQFSNSRSEMNVSTLELGDSALYLCASSYTGTVNTEAFFGQGTRLTVV.

The V and J genes are TRBV11-2 and TRBJ1-5; 8 bases line up with TRBD1. The germline V gene encodes CDR1 SGHAT and CDR2 FQNNGV. The CDR3 spans 13 residues. V dropped 4 bases and J dropped 6; count of bases not matched to a gene: 2. Here the CDR3 reads CASSSDRGQPQHF. The CDR3 bases are TGTGCCAGCAGCTCTGACAGGGGTCAGCCCCAGCATTTT.